Below, 2 T cell receptor beta chains from the same sample are listed, as sequenced in a study of blood T cells in healthy people across ages. Using a J-beta primer mix together with a sample-barcoded 5' primer, a second PCR was run for about 6 to 11 cycles. Using its own MiXCR run on the 5' RACE reads, TCRdb lists one record per CDR3 protein. The sample records about 1.8 million distinct CDR3 sequences, approximately 50% being singletons. Sequenced: blood. These receptors came from a middle-aged woman in good health.

This chain connects TRBV10-3 to TRBJ2-7; D is unclear. Germline CDR1 ENHRY, CDR2 SYGVKD. Trimming removed 8 bases from V and 3 bases from J, with 20 bases in between. The CDR3 contains 15 residues. The CDR3 nucleotides read TGTGCCATCGTGGCGTTGCTCAGTAGAGTCTACGAGCAGTACTTC. It is translated as CAIVALLSRVYEQYF.

There are a few counts of this clonotype. The chain carries TRBV4-3 and TRBJ2-1, with D perhaps TRBD2 (7 bases). Germline V CDR1 and CDR2: LGHNA, YSLEER. The CDR3 contains 12 residues. V gave up 3 bases and J gave up 15 bases, with 15 bases separating them. In DNA form, the CDR3 reads TGCGCCAGCAGCCAGTACGCGGGGGCACCGTTCTTC. Translated, it gives CASSQYAGAPFF.